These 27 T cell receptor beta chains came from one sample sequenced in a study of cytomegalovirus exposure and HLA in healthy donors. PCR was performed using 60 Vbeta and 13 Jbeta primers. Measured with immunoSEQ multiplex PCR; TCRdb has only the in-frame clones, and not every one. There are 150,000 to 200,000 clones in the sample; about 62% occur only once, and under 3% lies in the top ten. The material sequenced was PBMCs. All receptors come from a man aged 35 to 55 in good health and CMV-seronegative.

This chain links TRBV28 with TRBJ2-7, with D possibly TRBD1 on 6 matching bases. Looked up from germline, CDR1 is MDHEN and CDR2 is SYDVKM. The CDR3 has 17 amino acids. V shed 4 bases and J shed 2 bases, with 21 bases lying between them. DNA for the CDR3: TGTGCCAGCAGTTCTATACACGACAGGATCCTCGCCTACGAGCAGTACTTC. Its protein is CASSSIHDRILAYEQYF.

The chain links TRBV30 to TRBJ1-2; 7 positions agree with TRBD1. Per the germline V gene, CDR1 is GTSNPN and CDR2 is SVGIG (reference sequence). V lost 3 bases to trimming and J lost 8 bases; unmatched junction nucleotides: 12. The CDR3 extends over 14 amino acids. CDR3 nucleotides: TGTGCCTGGAGCAGTAGAGGGGGCATTGACGGCTACACCTTC. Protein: CAWSSRGGIDGYTF.

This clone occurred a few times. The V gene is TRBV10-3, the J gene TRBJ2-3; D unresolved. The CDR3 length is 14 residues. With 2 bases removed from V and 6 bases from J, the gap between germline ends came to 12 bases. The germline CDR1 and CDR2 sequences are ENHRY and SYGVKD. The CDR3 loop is CAISELGPGDTQYF. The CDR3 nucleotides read TGTGCCATCAGTGAGCTGGGCCCCGGTGATACGCAGTATTTT.

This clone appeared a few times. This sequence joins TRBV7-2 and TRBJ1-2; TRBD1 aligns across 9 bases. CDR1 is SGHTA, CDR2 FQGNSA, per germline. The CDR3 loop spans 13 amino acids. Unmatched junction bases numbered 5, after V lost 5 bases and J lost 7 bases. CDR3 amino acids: CASSTQGAGGYTF. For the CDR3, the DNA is TGTGCCAGCAGCACACAGGGGGCGGGTGGCTACACCTTC.

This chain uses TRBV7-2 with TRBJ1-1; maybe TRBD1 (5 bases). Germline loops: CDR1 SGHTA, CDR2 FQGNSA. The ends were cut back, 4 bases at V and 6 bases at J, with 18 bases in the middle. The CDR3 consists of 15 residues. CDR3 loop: CASSSWGGVKAEAFF. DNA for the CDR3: TGTGCCAGCAGCTCCTGGGGGGGAGTTAAAGCTGAAGCTTTCTTT.

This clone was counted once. CDR3 DNA sequence: TGCGCCAGCAGCTTGGACGGGACAAGGAACACCGGGGAGCTGTTTTTT. Encoded protein: CASSLDGTRNTGELFF. The rearrangement uses TRBV5-1 and TRBJ2-2; a possible D gene is TRBD1 (6 bases). The V gene lost 0 bases and the J gene lost 1 base, with 10 bases spanning the gap. In germline, CDR1 is SGHRS, CDR2 YFSETQ. The CDR3 length is 16 residues.

This chain's CDR3 is CSVAPLAGESTDTQYF. In DNA form, the CDR3 reads TGCAGCGTTGCGCCCCTGGCGGGGGAGAGCACAGATACGCAGTATTTT. The chain is built from TRBV29-1 and TRBJ2-3; 7 nucleotides agree with TRBD2. The length of the CDR3 is 16 residues. V lost 4 bases, J lost 0 bases, and 10 bases stayed unmatched. CDR1 and CDR2 from the germline V gene are SQVTM and ANQGSEA.

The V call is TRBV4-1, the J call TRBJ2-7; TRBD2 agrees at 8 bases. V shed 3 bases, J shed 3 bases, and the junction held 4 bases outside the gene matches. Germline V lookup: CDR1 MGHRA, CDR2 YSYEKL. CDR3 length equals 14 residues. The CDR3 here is CASSQTGLVYEQYF. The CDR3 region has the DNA TGCGCCAGCAGCCAGACGGGACTAGTCTACGAGCAGTACTTC.

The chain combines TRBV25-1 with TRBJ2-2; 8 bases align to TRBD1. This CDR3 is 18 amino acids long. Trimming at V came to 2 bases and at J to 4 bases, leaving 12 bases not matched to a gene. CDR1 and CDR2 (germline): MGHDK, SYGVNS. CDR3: CASSEEGRGRSGTGELFF. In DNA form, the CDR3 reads TGTGCCAGCAGTGAAGAAGGCAGGGGGCGATCTGGCACCGGGGAGCTGTTTTTT.

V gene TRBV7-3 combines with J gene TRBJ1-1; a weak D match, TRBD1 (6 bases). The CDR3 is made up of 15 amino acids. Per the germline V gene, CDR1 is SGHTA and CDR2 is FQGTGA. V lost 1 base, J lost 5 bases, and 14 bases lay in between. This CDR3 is CASSLKGRGRTEAFF. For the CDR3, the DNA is TGTGCCAGCAGCTTAAAAGGCAGGGGTAGGACTGAAGCTTTCTTT.

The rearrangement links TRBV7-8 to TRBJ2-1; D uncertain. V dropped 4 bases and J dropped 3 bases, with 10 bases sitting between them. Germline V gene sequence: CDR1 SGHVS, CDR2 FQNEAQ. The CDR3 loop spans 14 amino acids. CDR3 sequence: CASSSVANYNEQFF. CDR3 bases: TGTGCCAGCAGCTCTGTTGCGAACTACAATGAGCAGTTCTTC. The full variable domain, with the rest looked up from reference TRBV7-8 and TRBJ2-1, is GAGVSQSPRYKVAKRGQDVALRCDPISGHVSLFWYQQALGQGPEFLTYFQNEAQLDKSGLPSDRFFAERPEGSVSTLKIQRTQQEDSAVYLCASSSVANYNEQFFGPGTRLTVL.

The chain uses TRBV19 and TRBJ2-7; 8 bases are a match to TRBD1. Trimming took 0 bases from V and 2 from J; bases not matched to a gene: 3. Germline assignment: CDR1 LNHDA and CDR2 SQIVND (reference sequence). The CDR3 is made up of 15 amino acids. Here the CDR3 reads CASSIDDRGTYEQYF. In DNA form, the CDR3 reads TGTGCCAGTAGTATAGATGACAGGGGTACCTACGAGCAGTACTTC. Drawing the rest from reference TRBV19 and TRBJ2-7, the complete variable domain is DGGITQSPKYLFRKEGQNVTLSCEQNLNHDAMYWYRQDPGQGLRLIYYSQIVNDFQKGDIAEGYSVSREKKESFPLTVTSAQKNPTAFYLCASSIDDRGTYEQYFGPGTRLTVT.

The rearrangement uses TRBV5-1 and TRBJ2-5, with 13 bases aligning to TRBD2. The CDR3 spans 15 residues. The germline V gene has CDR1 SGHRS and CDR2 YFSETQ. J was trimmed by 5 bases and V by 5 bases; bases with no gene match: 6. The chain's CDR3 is CASRPLAGGWETQYF. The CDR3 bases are TGCGCCAGCAGACCACTAGCGGGAGGGTGGGAGACCCAGTACTTC.

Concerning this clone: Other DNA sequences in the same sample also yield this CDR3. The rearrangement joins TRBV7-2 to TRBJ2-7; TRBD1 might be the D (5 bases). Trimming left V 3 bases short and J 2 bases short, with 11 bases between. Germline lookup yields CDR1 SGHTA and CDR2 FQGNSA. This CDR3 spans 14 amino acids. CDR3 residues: CASSLAARAYEQYF. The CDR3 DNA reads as TGTGCCAGCAGCTTGGCGGCCAGGGCCTACGAGCAGTACTTC.

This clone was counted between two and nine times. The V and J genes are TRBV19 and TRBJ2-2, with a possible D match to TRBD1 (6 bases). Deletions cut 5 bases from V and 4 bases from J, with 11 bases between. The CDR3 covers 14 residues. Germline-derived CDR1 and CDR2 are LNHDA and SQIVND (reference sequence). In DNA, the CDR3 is TGTGCCAGTAGTGGGGGACAAATCACCGGGGAGCTGTTTTTT. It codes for CASSGGQITGELFF. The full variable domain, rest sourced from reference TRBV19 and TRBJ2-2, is DGGITQSPKYLFRKEGQNVTLSCEQNLNHDAMYWYRQDPGQGLRLIYYSQIVNDFQKGDIAEGYSVSREKKESFPLTVTSAQKNPTAFYLCASSGGQITGELFFGEGSRLTVL.

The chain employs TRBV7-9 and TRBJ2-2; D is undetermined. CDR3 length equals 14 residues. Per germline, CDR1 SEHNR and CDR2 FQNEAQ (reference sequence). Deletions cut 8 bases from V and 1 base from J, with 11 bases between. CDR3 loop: CASGKTLNTGELFF. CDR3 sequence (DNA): TGTGCCAGCGGCAAGACACTGAACACCGGGGAGCTGTTTTTT.

The CDR3 bases are TGTGCCAGCAGCCCTGGGGCGGGAGAGCAGTTCTTC. Encoded protein: CASSPGAGEQFF. V gene TRBV11-3 combines with J gene TRBJ2-1; possible D gene TRBD2, 6 bases. Trimming shortened V by 5 bases and J by 10 bases, and 12 bases separated the two germline ends. This CDR3 has 12 amino acids. The germline gives CDR1 SGHNT, CDR2 YENEEA.

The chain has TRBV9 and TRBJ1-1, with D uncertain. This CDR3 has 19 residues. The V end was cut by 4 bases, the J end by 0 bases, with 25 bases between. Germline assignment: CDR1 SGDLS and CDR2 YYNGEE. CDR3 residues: CASSRGRWTGNEMNTEAFF. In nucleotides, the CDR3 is TGTGCCAGCAGCCGTGGACGATGGACGGGAAACGAAATGAACACTGAAGCTTTCTTT.

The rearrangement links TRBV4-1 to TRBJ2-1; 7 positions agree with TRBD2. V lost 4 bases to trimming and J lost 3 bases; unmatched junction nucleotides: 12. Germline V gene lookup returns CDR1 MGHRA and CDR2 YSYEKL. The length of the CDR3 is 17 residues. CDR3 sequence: CASSRGPWGGRYNEQFF. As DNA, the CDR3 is TGCGCCAGCAGCCGGGGCCCATGGGGGGGTCGCTACAATGAGCAGTTCTTC.

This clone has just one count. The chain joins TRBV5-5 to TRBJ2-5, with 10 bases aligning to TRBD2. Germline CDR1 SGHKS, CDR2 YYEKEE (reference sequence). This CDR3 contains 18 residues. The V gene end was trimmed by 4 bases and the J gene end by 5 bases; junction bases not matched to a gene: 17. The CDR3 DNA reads TGTGCCAGCAGCCCCCAGGGGGGCGTAGCGGGAGGCGTCGAGACCCAGTACTTC. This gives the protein CASSPQGGVAGGVETQYF.

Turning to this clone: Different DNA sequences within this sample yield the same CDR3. The CDR3 is CASSLGTGNQPQHF. The CDR3, as DNA: TGTGCCAGCAGCTTAGGGACAGGCAATCAGCCCCAGCATTTT. The rearrangement links TRBV7-2 to TRBJ1-5, with D perhaps TRBD1 (6 bases). Trimming stripped 1 base from V and 2 bases from J, with 6 bases between. From germline, CDR1 is SGHTA and CDR2 FQGNSA. CDR3 length equals 14 residues.

In nucleotides, the CDR3 is TGCGCCAGCAGCTTCCGGGACACCAACACTGAAGCTTTCTTT. Encoded protein: CASSFRDTNTEAFF. V is TRBV5-1 and J is TRBJ1-1, with a possible D match to TRBD1 (6 bases). Germline values: CDR1 SGHRS, CDR2 YFSETQ. V was cut by 2 bases and J by 2 bases, with 10 bases left in between. The CDR3 covers 14 residues.

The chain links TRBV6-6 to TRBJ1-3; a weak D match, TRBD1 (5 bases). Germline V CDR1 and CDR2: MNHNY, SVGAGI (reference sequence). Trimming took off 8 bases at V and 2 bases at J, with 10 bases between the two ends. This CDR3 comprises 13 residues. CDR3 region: CASPTGAGNTIYF. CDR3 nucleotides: TGTGCCAGCCCGACGGGGGCTGGAAACACCATATATTTT.

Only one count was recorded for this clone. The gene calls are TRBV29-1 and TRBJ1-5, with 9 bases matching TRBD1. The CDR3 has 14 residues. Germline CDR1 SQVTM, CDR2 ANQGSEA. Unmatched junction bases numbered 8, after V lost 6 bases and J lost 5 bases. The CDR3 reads CSVSEGQGHQPQHF. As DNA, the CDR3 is TGCAGCGTCTCCGAGGGACAGGGACATCAGCCCCAGCATTTT.

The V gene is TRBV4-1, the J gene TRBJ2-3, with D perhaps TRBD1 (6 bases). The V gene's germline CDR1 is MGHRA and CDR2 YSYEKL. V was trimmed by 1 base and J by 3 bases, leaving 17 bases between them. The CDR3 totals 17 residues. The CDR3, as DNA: TGCGCCAGCAGCCAAGGGCCGTTGGGGGCTATTACAGATACGCAGTATTTT. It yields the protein CASSQGPLGAITDTQYF.

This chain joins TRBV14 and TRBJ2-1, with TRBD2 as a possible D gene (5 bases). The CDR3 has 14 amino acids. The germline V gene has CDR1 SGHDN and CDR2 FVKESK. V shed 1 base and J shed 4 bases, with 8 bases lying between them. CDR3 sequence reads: CASSQGGIYNEQFF. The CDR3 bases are TGTGCCAGCAGCCAAGGAGGGATATACAATGAGCAGTTCTTC.

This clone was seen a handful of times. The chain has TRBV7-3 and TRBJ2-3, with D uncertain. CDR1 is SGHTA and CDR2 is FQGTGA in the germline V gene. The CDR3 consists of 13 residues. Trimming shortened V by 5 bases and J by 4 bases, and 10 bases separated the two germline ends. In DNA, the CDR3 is TGTGCCAGCAGCCCGAGTAGAGCAGATACGCAGTATTTT. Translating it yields CASSPSRADTQYF. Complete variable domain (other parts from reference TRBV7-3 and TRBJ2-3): GAGVSQTPSNKVTEKGKYVELRCDPISGHTALYWYRQSLGQGPEFLIYFQGTGAADDSGLPNDRFFAVRPEGSVSTLKIQRTERGDSAVYLCASSPSRADTQYFGPGTRLTVL.